These T cell receptor beta chains were read from a single sample in a study of cytomegalovirus exposure and HLA in healthy donors. Measured with immunoSEQ multiplex PCR; TCRdb has only the in-frame clones, and not every one. The profile covers about 140,000 clones, with 80% appearing a single time and about 2.2% taken by the ten largest. The sample taken for sequencing was PBMCs. The origin of the receptors is a man aged 50-60 years in good health and CMV-seronegative. The CDR3 runs from the conserved cysteine through the conserved F or W. A D gene is named only where the DNA matches it firmly. Clone size is not always given. Where it is, it says once, few, many or a class for expanded clones.

J gene | V gene | D gene | clone size | CDR3 DNA | CDR3 protein
TRBJ1-1 | TRBV18 | NA | NA | TGTGCCAGCTCACCATTACAGGGAGAGACTGAAGCTTTCTTT | CASSPLQGETEAFF
TRBJ2-7 | TRBV7-6 | TRBD2 | NA | TGTGCCAGCAGCTTAGGAGGACTAGCGACCGAGCAGTACTTC | CASSLGGLATEQYF
TRBJ2-1 | TRBV4-2 | NA | NA | TGTGCCAGCAGCCAAGATCCAGTATCCTACAATGAGCAGTTCTTC | CASSQDPVSYNEQFF
TRBJ2-7 | TRBV19 | TRBD1 | NA | TGTGCCAGTAGGGGACAGGGGTACGAGCAGTACTTC | CASRGQGYEQYF
TRBJ2-3 | TRBV28 | TRBD2 | NA | TGTGCCAGCAGTCTCCCTAGCGGGGGGGCGGATACGCAGTATTTT | CASSLPSGGADTQYF
TRBJ2-1 | TRBV18 | TRBD2 | NA | TGTGCCAGCTCTGGCCGGGCGGGGGGCCCGGATGAGCAGTTCTTC | CASSGRAGGPDEQFF
TRBJ1-2 | TRBV9 | NA | once | TGTGCCAGCAGCGTAGTTGGGGGCGATGGCTACACCTTC | CASSVVGGDGYTF
TRBJ1-6 | TRBV5-1 | TRBD1 | NA | TGCGCCAGCAGCTTGGGACAGGGGAACAAAAATTCACCCCTCCACTTT | CASSLGQGNKNSPLHF
TRBJ1-5 | TRBV25-1 | TRBD1 | NA | TGTGCCAGCAGTCAGGGGGGAACGGAACAGCCCCAGCATTTT | CASSQGGTEQPQHF
TRBJ2-3 | TRBV4-1 | TRBD2 | NA | TGCGCCAGCAGCCAGGCCGGACTAGCGGGGCGGGATACGCAGTATTTT | CASSQAGLAGRDTQYF
TRBJ1-6 | TRBV5-6 | NA | few | TGTGCCAGCAGCTTGGGGGCCCTCTATAATTCACCCCTCCACTTT | CASSLGALYNSPLHF
TRBJ2-1 | TRBV11-1 | TRBD2 | NA | TGTGCCAGCAGCTCAAGACTAGCGGGAGGGTACAATGAGCAGTTCTTC | CASSSRLAGGYNEQFF
TRBJ1-5 | TRBV6-1 | TRBD1 | NA | TGTGCCAGCAGTGAGTTTCAGGGGGCCGTTCAGCCCCAGCATTTT | CASSEFQGAVQPQHF
TRBJ1-2 | TRBV5-1 | TRBD1 | few | TGCGCCAGCAGCCCAACTGCCGGGACAGGGGAGGGCTACACCTTC | CASSPTAGTGEGYTF
TRBJ1-2 | TRBV5-8 | NA | NA | TGTGCCAGCAGCCAACCCAGGGTTTACTATGGCTACACCTTC | CASSQPRVYYGYTF
TRBJ1-3 | TRBV5-6 | NA | NA | TGTGCCAGCAGTCAAAGGCCAGGGGCTGGAAACACCATATATTTT | CASSQRPGAGNTIYF
TRBJ2-1 | TRBV27 | TRBD1 | NA | TGTGCCAGCCATACAGGGGGCTCCTACAATGAGCAGTTCTTC | CASHTGGSYNEQFF
TRBJ2-7 | TRBV2 | NA | NA | TGTGCCAGCAGCCAGTTCTCCTACGAGCAGTACTTC | CASSQFSYEQYF
TRBJ1-2 | TRBV7-6 | NA | NA | TGTGCCAGCAGCTTTGAGACTGGGTCCGCTGGCGGCTACACCTTC | CASSFETGSAGGYTF
TRBJ2-5 | TRBV5-6 | NA | NA | TGTGCCAGCAGCCTAGGGAGATGGGAGACCCAGTACTTC | CASSLGRWETQYF
TRBJ1-2 | TRBV15 | NA | NA | TGTGCCACCCGCAACGGTCAGGTGGGCCCCTATGGCTACACCTTC | CATRNGQVGPYGYTF
TRBJ1-2 | TRBV5-1 | NA | NA | TGCGCCAGCAGCTTAACAGGAGCTAACTATGGCTACACCTTC | CASSLTGANYGYTF
TRBJ2-1 | TRBV5-6 | TRBD2 | once | TGTGCCAGCAGCTTGTCGTTCCTAGCGGGAACCTACAATGAGCAGTTCTTC | CASSLSFLAGTYNEQFF
TRBJ2-7 | TRBV7-8 | TRBD2 | NA | TGTGCCAGCAGCCCATTCGGATCTAGCGGATCCCCGGATCCCTACGAGCAGTACTTC | CASSPFGSSGSPDPYEQYF
TRBJ1-4 | TRBV18 | NA | once | TGTGCCAGCTCACCACTGCCGGTCCTAGCTAATGAAAAACTGTTTTTT | CASSPLPVLANEKLFF
TRBJ1-2 | TRBV5-6 | NA | NA | TGTGCCAGCAGCTTAACCCCCTCGGCGGGGTATTATGGCTACACCTTC | CASSLTPSAGYYGYTF
TRBJ2-7 | TRBV5-1 | TRBD1 | NA | TGCGCCAGCAGCTCTTGGACAGGGGACTACGAGCAGTACTTC | CASSSWTGDYEQYF
TRBJ2-7 | TRBV5-4 | NA | NA | TGTGCCAGCAGCTTGGGACAGGCTTTCTCCTACGAGCAGTACTTC | CASSLGQAFSYEQYF
TRBJ2-3 | TRBV6-5 | NA | once | TGTGCCAGCATGGCGGGCAGCACAGATACGCAGTATTTT | CASMAGSTDTQYF
TRBJ2-7 | TRBV30 | TRBD1 | NA | TGTGCCTGGAGTCCCAGTACCGGGACAGGGAACCCCTACGAGCAGTACTTC | CAWSPSTGTGNPYEQYF
TRBJ1-4 | TRBV5-1 | TRBD1 | few | TGCGCCAGCAGCTTGGCCGGACAGGGTAATGAAAAACTGTTTTTT | CASSLAGQGNEKLFF
TRBJ2-7 | TRBV5-4 | TRBD1 | NA | TGTGCCAGCAGCTTGGGATCCGGGACAGCCTCCTACGAGCAGTACTTC | CASSLGSGTASYEQYF
TRBJ1-2 | TRBV19 | TRBD1 | once | TGTGCCAGTAGTACTCTCGACAGGGGGGACTATGGCTACACCTTC | CASSTLDRGDYGYTF
TRBJ1-2 | TRBV2 | TRBD1 | NA | TGTGCCAGCACCCGACAGGGCTATGGCTACACCTTC | CASTRQGYGYTF
TRBJ1-3 | TRBV27 | NA | NA | TGTGCCAGCAGTCCTGGGACGGGAGGGATACACACCATATATTTT | CASSPGTGGIHTIYF
TRBJ1-1 | TRBV18 | NA | NA | TGTGCCAGCTCACGAGACGGGAGGAACACTGAAGCTTTCTTT | CASSRDGRNTEAFF
TRBJ2-1 | TRBV2 | NA | once | TGTGCCCGAACCGGGACTGGATACAATGAGCAGTTCTTC | CARTGTGYNEQFF
TRBJ1-2 | TRBV4-1 | TRBD1 | NA | TGCGCCAGCAGCCATGGGACAGGGGGGCAAATTTCCTATGGCTACACCTTC | CASSHGTGGQISYGYTF
TRBJ2-3 | TRBV5-1 | TRBD1 | NA | TGCGCCAGCAGCACTGGACAGGGTGAGAGCACAGATACGCAGTATTTT | CASSTGQGESTDTQYF
TRBJ2-4 | TRBV7-9 | NA | few | TGTGCCAGCAGCTTAGCTTCCGGGGGATGGAGCAAAAACATTCAGTACTTC | CASSLASGGWSKNIQYF
TRBJ1-2 | TRBV6-1 | NA | few | TGTGCCAGCAGTGAATGGGGGACACGGAACGATGGTGGCTACACCTTC | CASSEWGTRNDGGYTF
TRBJ1-5 | TRBV15 | NA | NA | TGTGCCACCAGCATAAACTCCTGGACTGGCAATCAGCCCCAGCATTTT | CATSINSWTGNQPQHF
TRBJ2-3 | TRBV7-2 | NA | NA | TGTGCCAGCAGCTCATTAGGGGGTGGGGTAGATACGCAGTATTTT | CASSSLGGGVDTQYF
TRBJ2-2 | TRBV10-3 | TRBD2 | NA | TGTGCCATCAGTGGGTTAGCGGGAGAATCCGGGGAGCTGTTTTTT | CAISGLAGESGELFF
TRBJ1-1 | TRBV27 | TRBD1 | NA | TGTGCCAGCAGTTTTAGAATTGATTGGGACAGGGGGCCGTCTGAAGCTTTCTTT | CASSFRIDWDRGPSEAFF
TRBJ2-2 | TRBV6-6 | NA | NA | TGTGCCAGCAATCTACCGGGACTCGGGACCGGGGAGCTGTTTTTT | CASNLPGLGTGELFF
TRBJ1-1 | TRBV27 | TRBD1 | NA | TGTGCCAGCAGTTGGACAGGGTACGCTGAAGCTTTCTTT | CASSWTGYAEAFF
TRBJ1-5 | TRBV10-2 | TRBD1 | NA | TGCGCCAGCAGTGATATTCCGGGACAGGGGCATCAGCCCCAGCATTTT | CASSDIPGQGHQPQHF